One and the same sample provided the 17 T cell receptor beta chains below, sequenced in a study of T cell responses to AZD1222 COVID-19 vaccine. The data were produced by immunoSEQ multiplex PCR, yet TCRdb's version contains in-frame clones alone and is incomplete. The table shows 130,000 to 150,000 clones, with about nine tenths occurring only once. This sample comprised peripheral blood, obtained on day 0 of MenACWY control vaccination. The receptors shown here come from an adult in good health.

This sequence joins TRBV12-3 or TRBV12-4 and TRBJ1-1, with D unclear. The CDR3 consists of 12 residues. V gave up 2 bases and J gave up 7 bases, with 8 bases separating them. CDR3 DNA sequence: TGTGCCAGCAGTTTATTTTCCAGTGAAGCTTTCTTT. Its translation: CASSLFSSEAFF.

V usage is TRBV2 and J usage is TRBJ1-6; D is undetermined. In germline, CDR1 is SNHLY, CDR2 FYNNEI. The CDR3 totals 14 residues. Deletions cut 1 base from V and 13 bases from J, with 14 bases between. The CDR3 region is CASSEGALGSPLHF. CDR3 bases: TGTGCCAGCAGTGAAGGCGCTCTCGGGTCGCCCCTCCACTTT.

V usage is TRBV3-1 (or the pseudogene TRBV3-2) and J usage is TRBJ2-5; tentative D call: TRBD2 (6 bases). The CDR3 consists of 13 residues. V was trimmed by 4 bases and J by 5 bases, leaving 11 bases between them. The V gene's germline CDR1 is LGHDT and CDR2 YNNKEL (reference sequence). The chain's CDR3 is CASSLGLPETQYF. The CDR3 nucleotides read TGTGCCAGCAGCCTAGGACTACCGGAGACCCAGTACTTC.

The table lists this clone with a count of one. The chain links TRBV24-1 to TRBJ2-5; D is undetermined. The CDR3 totals 13 residues. Germline V CDR1 and CDR2: KGHDR, SFDVKD. Trimming stripped 3 bases from V and 4 bases from J, with 8 bases between. CDR3 DNA sequence: TGTGCCACCAGTGATCCCGTAGGAGAGACCCAGTACTTC. Protein product: CATSDPVGETQYF.

The CDR3 DNA reads as TGTGCCATCAGTGGAACAGGTAGCGGTTCACCCCTCCACTTT. This sequence encodes CAISGTGSGSPLHF. The chain is built from TRBV10-3 and TRBJ1-6; possibly TRBD1 for D (5 bases). Trimming removed 4 bases at V and 9 bases at J, with 13 bases between. Per germline, CDR1 ENHRY and CDR2 SYGVKD. The CDR3 consists of 14 residues.

J is TRBJ2-5 and V is TRBV6-5; TRBD2 matches at 7 bases. The CDR3 has 14 residues. Germline CDR1 and CDR2: MNHEY and SVGAGI. The junction had 9 bases not matched to a gene; V was cut back by 7 bases and J by 4 bases. The CDR3 region is CASNPGRDGETQYF. The DNA for the CDR3 is TGTGCCAGCAACCCGGGGAGGGATGGAGAGACCCAGTACTTC.

The genes are TRBV11-2 and TRBJ1-2; 7 bases fit TRBD1. The germline V gene encodes CDR1 SGHAT and CDR2 FQNNGV. J gave up 3 bases and V 5 bases, and 9 bases lay outside the gene matches. This CDR3 has 15 residues. The CDR3 bases are TGTGCCAGCAGCCGATTGAAGGGGGCCGACTATGGCTACACCTTC. Protein sequence: CASSRLKGADYGYTF.

The chain links TRBV2 to TRBJ1-1, with D tentatively TRBD1 (5 bases). The length of the CDR3 is 16 residues. Trimming pared 2 bases from V and 3 bases from J, leaving 16 bases between. The germline CDR1 and CDR2 sequences are SNHLY and FYNNEI. This CDR3 is CASSEIGAGEDTEAFF. CDR3 DNA: TGTGCCAGCAGTGAAATAGGAGCGGGGGAAGACACTGAAGCTTTCTTT.

This clone was counted a single time. V and J are TRBV27 and TRBJ2-1; a possible D gene is TRBD2 (7 bases). CDR3 length equals 14 residues. Germline lookup yields CDR1 MNHEY and CDR2 SMNVEV (reference sequence). The germline V and J ends were trimmed by 5 bases and 6 bases, with 14 bases remaining between them. Here the CDR3 DNA reads TGTGCCAGCAGTCTAAAGGGGGGGGCCAATGAGCAGTTCTTC. Protein sequence: CASSLKGGANEQFF.

The chain combines TRBV7-2 with TRBJ1-1, with D tentatively TRBD1 (5 bases). The CDR3 covers 14 residues. The germline V gene has CDR1 SGHTA and CDR2 FQGNSA. V dropped 3 bases and J dropped 1 base, with 9 bases sitting between them. DNA for the CDR3: TGTGCCAGCAGCTTTCCCGGGACGAACACTGAAGCTTTCTTT. Amino acids: CASSFPGTNTEAFF.

This chain joins TRBV23-1 and TRBJ2-5; 11 bases map to TRBD2. TRBV23-1 is filed as an ORF, its function uncertain. The V segment lost 6 bases and the J segment 5 bases; nucleotides outside the gene matches: 17. The CDR3 extends over 18 amino acids. The DNA of the CDR3 is TGCGCCAGCAGCAGGTTTAGGTGTCTAGCGGGAGGTGACGAGACCCAGTACTTC. It encodes CASSRFRCLAGGDETQYF.

The genes are TRBV5-1 and TRBJ1-6, with TRBD1 as a possible D gene (6 bases). V was cut by 0 bases and J by 0 bases, with 19 bases left in between. Germline V gene lookup returns CDR1 SGHRS and CDR2 YFSETQ. This CDR3 spans 20 amino acids. CDR3 nucleotides: TGCGCCAGCAGCTTGGGCTCTGGGGGCAGTCTAAGCTCCTATAATTCACCCCTCCACTTT. Amino acids: CASSLGSGGSLSSYNSPLHF.

The rearrangement uses TRBV19 and TRBJ1-5; D perhaps matches TRBD1 (5 bases). This CDR3 comprises 15 residues. V was trimmed by 2 bases and J by 2 bases, leaving 10 bases between them. Germline V lookup: CDR1 LNHDA, CDR2 SQIVND (reference sequence). DNA of the CDR3: TGTGCCAGTAGTATATTAGGGGATCGCAATCAGCCCCAGCATTTT. Its translation is CASSILGDRNQPQHF.

The chain carries TRBV11-2 and TRBJ2-3; 8 bases match TRBD1. Germline-derived CDR1 and CDR2 are SGHAT and FQNNGV. The CDR3 contains 11 residues. V lost 11 bases, J lost 10 bases, and 8 bases stayed unmatched. The CDR3 DNA is TGTGCCCAAACTTACAGGGGGTCGCAGTATTTT. Its translation is CAQTYRGSQYF.

The V call is TRBV19, the J call TRBJ1-5; maybe TRBD1 (5 bases). Trimming removed 1 base from V and 0 bases from J, with 16 bases in between. CDR1 LNHDA and CDR2 SQIVND come from the germline V gene (reference sequence). CDR3 length equals 18 residues. CDR3 residues: CASSIGGRAGVSNQPQHF. As DNA, the CDR3 is TGTGCCAGTAGTATAGGAGGCAGGGCGGGGGTTAGCAATCAGCCCCAGCATTTT.

The chain is built from TRBV28 and TRBJ1-2; D is unclear. Germline V gene lookup returns CDR1 MDHEN and CDR2 SYDVKM. The V end was cut by 6 bases, the J end by 3 bases, with 5 bases between. This CDR3 has 11 residues. The CDR3 sequence: CASSEHYGYTF. The CDR3 DNA sequence: TGTGCCAGCAGCGAACACTATGGCTACACCTTC.

This chain links TRBV5-1 with TRBJ2-2, with TRBD1 matching 11 bases. V was pared by 4 bases and J by 5 bases, with 7 bases of the junction left unmatched. The CDR3 is 16 residues long. Germline V gene sequence: CDR1 SGHRS, CDR2 YFSETQ. The CDR3 loop is CASSPGQGARTGELFF. CDR3 bases: TGCGCCAGCAGCCCTGGACAGGGGGCGCGGACCGGGGAGCTGTTTTTT.